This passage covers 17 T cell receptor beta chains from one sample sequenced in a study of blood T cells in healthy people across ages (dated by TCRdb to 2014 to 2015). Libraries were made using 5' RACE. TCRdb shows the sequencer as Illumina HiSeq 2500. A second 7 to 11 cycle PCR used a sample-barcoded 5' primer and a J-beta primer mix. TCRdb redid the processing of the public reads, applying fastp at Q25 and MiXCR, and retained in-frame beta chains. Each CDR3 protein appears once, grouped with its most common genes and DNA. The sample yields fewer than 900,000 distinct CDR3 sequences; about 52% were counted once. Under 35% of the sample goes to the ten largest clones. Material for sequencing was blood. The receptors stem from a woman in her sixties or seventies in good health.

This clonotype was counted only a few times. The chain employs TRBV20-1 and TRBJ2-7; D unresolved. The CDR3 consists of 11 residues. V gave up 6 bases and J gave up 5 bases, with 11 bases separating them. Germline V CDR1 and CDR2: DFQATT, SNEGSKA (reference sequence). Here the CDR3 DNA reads TGCAGTGCGCGAAATTATCACGAGCAGTACTTC. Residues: CSARNYHEQYF.

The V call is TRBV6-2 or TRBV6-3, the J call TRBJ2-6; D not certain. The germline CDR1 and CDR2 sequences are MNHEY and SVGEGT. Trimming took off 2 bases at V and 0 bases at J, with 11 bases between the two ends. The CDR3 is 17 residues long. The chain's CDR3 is CASSYVGSTSGANVLTF. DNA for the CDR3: TGTGCCAGCAGTTACGTAGGGTCTACCTCTGGGGCCAACGTCCTGACTTTC.

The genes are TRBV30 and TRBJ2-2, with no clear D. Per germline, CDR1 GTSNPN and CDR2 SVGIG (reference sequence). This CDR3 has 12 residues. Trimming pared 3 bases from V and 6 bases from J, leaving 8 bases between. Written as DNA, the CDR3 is TGTGCCTGGAGGTGGGCGGCCGGGGAGCTGTTTTTT. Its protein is CAWRWAAGELFF.

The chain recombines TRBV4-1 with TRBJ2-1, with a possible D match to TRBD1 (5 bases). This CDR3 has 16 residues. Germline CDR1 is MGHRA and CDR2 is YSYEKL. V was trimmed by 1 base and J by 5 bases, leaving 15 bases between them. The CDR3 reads CASSQVSGQGNNEQFF. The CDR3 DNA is TGCGCCAGCAGCCAAGTTTCAGGACAAGGGAACAATGAGCAGTTCTTC.

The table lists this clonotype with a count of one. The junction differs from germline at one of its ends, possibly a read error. The CDR3 DNA reads as TGTGCCAGCAGAGAGGACGCATACAACGAGCAGTTCTTC. Its translation is CASREDAYNEQFF. The gene calls are TRBV12-3 or TRBV12-4 and TRBJ2-1, with no clear D. The CDR3 has 13 amino acids.

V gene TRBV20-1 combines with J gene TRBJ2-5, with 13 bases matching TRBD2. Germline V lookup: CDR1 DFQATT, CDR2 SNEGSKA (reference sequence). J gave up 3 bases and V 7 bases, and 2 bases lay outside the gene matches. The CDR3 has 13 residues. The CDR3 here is CSGGTSGEETQYF. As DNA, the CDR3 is TGCAGTGGGGGGACTAGCGGGGAAGAGACCCAGTACTTC.

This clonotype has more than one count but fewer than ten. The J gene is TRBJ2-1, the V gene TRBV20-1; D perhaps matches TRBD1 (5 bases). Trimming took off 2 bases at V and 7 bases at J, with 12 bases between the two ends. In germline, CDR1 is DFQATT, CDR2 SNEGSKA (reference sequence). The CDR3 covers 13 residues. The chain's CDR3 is CSARSGALNEQFF. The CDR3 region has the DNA TGCAGTGCTAGAAGTGGGGCTTTGAATGAGCAGTTCTTC.

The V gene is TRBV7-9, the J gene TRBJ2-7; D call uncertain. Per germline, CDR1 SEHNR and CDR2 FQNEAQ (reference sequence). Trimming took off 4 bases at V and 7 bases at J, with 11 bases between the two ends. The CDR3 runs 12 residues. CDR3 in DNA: TGTGCCAGCAGCTCTGGGGTCAAGGAGCAGTACTTC. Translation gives CASSSGVKEQYF.

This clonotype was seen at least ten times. The CDR3, as DNA: TGCAGCGCCTCCGGGACAGGGGGCTACGAGCAGTACTTC. As protein: CSASGTGGYEQYF. The gene calls are TRBV29-1 and TRBJ2-7, with 11 bases identical to TRBD1. In germline, CDR1 is SQVTM, CDR2 ANQGSEA. The CDR3 loop spans 13 amino acids. V shed 7 bases and J 3 bases; nucleotides not matched to a gene: 5.

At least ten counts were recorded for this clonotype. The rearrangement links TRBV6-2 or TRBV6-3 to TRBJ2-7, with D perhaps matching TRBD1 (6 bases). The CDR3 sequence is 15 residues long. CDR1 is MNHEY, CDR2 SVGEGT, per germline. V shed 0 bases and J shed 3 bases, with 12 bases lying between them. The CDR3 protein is CASSYSKRTDYEQYF. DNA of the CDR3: TGTGCCAGCAGTTACTCGAAAAGGACAGACTACGAGCAGTACTTC.

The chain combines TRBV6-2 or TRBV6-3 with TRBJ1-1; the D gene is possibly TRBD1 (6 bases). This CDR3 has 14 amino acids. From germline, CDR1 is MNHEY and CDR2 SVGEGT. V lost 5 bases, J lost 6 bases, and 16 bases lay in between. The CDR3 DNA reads TGTGCCAGCAGTCCCCAGGGGACGATCCCTGAAGCTTTCTTT. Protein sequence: CASSPQGTIPEAFF.

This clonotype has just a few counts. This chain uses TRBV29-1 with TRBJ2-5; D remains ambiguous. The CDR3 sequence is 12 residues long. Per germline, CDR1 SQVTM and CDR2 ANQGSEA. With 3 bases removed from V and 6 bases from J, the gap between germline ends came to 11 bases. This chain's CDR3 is CSVERLGKTQYF. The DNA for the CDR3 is TGCAGCGTTGAGAGGCTGGGAAAGACCCAGTACTTC. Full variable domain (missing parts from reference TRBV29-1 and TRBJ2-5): SAVISQKPSRDICQRGTSLTIQCQVDSQVTMMFWYRQQPGQSLTLIATANQGSEATYESGFVIDKFPISRPNLTFSTLTVSNMSPEDSSIYLCSVERLGKTQYFGPGTRLLVL.

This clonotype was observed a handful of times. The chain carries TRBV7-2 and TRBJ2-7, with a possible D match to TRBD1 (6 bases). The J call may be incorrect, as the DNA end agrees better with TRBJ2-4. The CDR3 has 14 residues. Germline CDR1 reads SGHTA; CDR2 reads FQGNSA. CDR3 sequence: CASRSGTTRNIQYF. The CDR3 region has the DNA TGTGCCAGTCGATCCGGGACAACCCGAAACATTCAGTACTTC.

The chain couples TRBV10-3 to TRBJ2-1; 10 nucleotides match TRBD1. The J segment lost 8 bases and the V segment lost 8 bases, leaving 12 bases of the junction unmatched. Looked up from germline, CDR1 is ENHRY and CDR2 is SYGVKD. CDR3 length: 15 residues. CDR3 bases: TGTGCCATCTCCCGGACAGGGGGAACGGACTATGAGCAGTTCTTC. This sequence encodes CAISRTGGTDYEQFF.

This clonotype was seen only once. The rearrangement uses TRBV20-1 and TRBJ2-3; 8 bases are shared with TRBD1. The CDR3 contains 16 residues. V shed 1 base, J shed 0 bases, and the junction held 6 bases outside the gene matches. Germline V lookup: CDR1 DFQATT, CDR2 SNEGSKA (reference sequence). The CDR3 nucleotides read TGCAGTGCTAGAGCGGACAGGGCCTATAGCACAGATACGCAGTATTTT. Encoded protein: CSARADRAYSTDTQYF.

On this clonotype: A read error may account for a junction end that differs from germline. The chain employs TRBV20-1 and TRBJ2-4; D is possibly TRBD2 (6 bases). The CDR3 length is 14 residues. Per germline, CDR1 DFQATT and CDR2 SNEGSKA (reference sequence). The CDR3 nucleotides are TGCAGTTCTAGACCCGGAGGGCGATTAGACATTCAGTACTTC. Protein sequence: CSSRPGGRLDIQYF.

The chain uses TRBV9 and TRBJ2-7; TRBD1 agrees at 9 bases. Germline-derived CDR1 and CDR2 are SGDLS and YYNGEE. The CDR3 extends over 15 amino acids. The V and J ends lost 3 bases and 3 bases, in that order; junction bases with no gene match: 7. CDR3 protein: CASSEAGTGNYEQYF. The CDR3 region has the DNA TGTGCCAGCAGCGAGGCCGGGACAGGGAACTACGAGCAGTACTTC.